This is a list of T cell receptor beta chains from one sample in a study of blood T cell repertoires in COVID-19. Assay used: immunoSEQ multiplex PCR; TCRdb lists only in-frame clones, some missing. Counted here are about 400,000 clones, 88% occurring once; the ten biggest clones make up more than 2%. The material sequenced was PBMCs or T cells enriched from blood (not recorded which). These TCRs come from a woman aged 40 to 50 with acute COVID-19. The CDR3 runs from the conserved cysteine through the conserved F or W. Fields, in order: clone size, V gene, J gene, D gene, CDR3 protein, CDR3 DNA. A D gene is named only where the DNA matches it firmly. Clone size is not always given. Where it is, it says once, few, many or a class for expanded clones.

clone_size: -
v_call: TRBV29-1
j_call: TRBJ2-1
d_call: TRBD1
cdr3_aa: CSVNRGNEQFF
cdr3_nt: TGCAGCGTTAACAGGGGAAATGAGCAGTTCTTC

clone_size: -
v_call: TRBV24-1
j_call: TRBJ1-1
d_call: TRBD1
cdr3_aa: CATSGQGAFGTEAFF
cdr3_nt: TGTGCCACCAGTGGGCAGGGGGCATTCGGCACTGAAGCTTTCTTT

clone_size: -
v_call: TRBV15
j_call: TRBJ2-1
d_call: TRBD1
cdr3_aa: CATSRYSLLGDRSYNEQFF
cdr3_nt: TGTGCCACCAGCAGATATTCATTGTTGGGGGACAGATCCTACAATGAGCAGTTCTTC

clone_size: -
v_call: TRBV29-1
j_call: TRBJ1-2
d_call: TRBD1
cdr3_aa: CSVEAGQGLGGYTF
cdr3_nt: TGCAGCGTTGAAGCGGGACAGGGCTTGGGTGGCTACACCTTC

clone_size: -
v_call: TRBV5-1
j_call: TRBJ1-1
d_call: -
cdr3_aa: CASSPGRGAEAFF
cdr3_nt: TGCGCCAGCAGCCCGGGGCGGGGGGCTGAAGCTTTCTTT

clone_size: -
v_call: TRBV19
j_call: TRBJ2-6
d_call: -
cdr3_aa: CASSIVAATSGANVLTF
cdr3_nt: TGTGCCAGTAGTATAGTCGCGGCGACCTCTGGGGCCAACGTCCTGACTTTC

clone_size: -
v_call: TRBV5-1
j_call: TRBJ1-5
d_call: TRBD1
cdr3_aa: CASSLGTGGSQPQHF
cdr3_nt: TGCGCCAGCAGCTTGGGGACAGGGGGTAGTCAGCCCCAGCATTTT

clone_size: -
v_call: TRBV23-1
j_call: TRBJ1-2
d_call: -
cdr3_aa: CASSQSQCHQVPRNYGYTF
cdr3_nt: TGCGCCAGCAGTCAATCGCAGTGCCATCAGGTACCGCGAAACTATGGCTACACCTTC

clone_size: -
v_call: TRBV7-9
j_call: TRBJ1-4
d_call: -
cdr3_aa: CASSLGQGDEKLFF
cdr3_nt: TGTGCCAGCAGCTTAGGTCAGGGCGATGAAAAACTGTTTTTT

clone_size: -
v_call: TRBV5-1
j_call: TRBJ1-1
d_call: -
cdr3_aa: CASSLADTEAFF
cdr3_nt: TGCGCCAGCAGCTTGGCGGACACTGAAGCTTTCTTT

clone_size: -
v_call: TRBV13
j_call: TRBJ2-7
d_call: TRBD1
cdr3_aa: CASSPRQGAKTYEQYF
cdr3_nt: TGTGCCAGCAGCCCTAGACAGGGGGCAAAAACCTACGAGCAGTACTTC

clone_size: once
v_call: TRBV3-1/TRBV3-2
j_call: TRBJ1-1
d_call: TRBD1
cdr3_aa: CASSQQGAAEAFF
cdr3_nt: TGTGCCAGCAGCCAACAGGGGGCGGCTGAAGCTTTCTTT

clone_size: -
v_call: TRBV5-5
j_call: TRBJ1-5
d_call: -
cdr3_aa: CASSLDGGKGNQPQHF
cdr3_nt: TGTGCCAGCAGCTTAGACGGGGGGAAGGGCAATCAGCCCCAGCATTTT

clone_size: -
v_call: TRBV28
j_call: TRBJ1-2
d_call: TRBD1
cdr3_aa: CASRRDRENYGYTF
cdr3_nt: TGTGCCAGCAGAAGGGACAGGGAAAACTATGGCTACACCTTC

clone_size: -
v_call: TRBV7-6
j_call: TRBJ2-5
d_call: -
cdr3_aa: CASSLFAGSEETQYF
cdr3_nt: TGTGCCAGCAGCTTATTCGCGGGGAGTGAAGAGACCCAGTACTTC

clone_size: once
v_call: TRBV3-1/TRBV3-2
j_call: TRBJ1-4
d_call: TRBD1
cdr3_aa: CASSRQGGEKLFF
cdr3_nt: TGTGCCAGCAGCCGACAGGGAGGTGAAAAACTGTTTTTT

clone_size: -
v_call: TRBV30
j_call: TRBJ1-4
d_call: -
cdr3_aa: CAWRGGHHNEKLFF
cdr3_nt: TGTGCCTGGAGGGGCGGACATCACAATGAAAAACTGTTTTTT

clone_size: once
v_call: TRBV19
j_call: TRBJ2-7
d_call: -
cdr3_aa: CATKPRPGQSSYEQYF
cdr3_nt: TGTGCCACCAAACCACGGCCTGGACAGTCATCCTACGAGCAGTACTTC

clone_size: -
v_call: TRBV30
j_call: TRBJ1-1
d_call: -
cdr3_aa: CAYLQYYTEAFF
cdr3_nt: TGTGCCTACCTACAGTACTACACTGAAGCTTTCTTT

clone_size: -
v_call: TRBV30
j_call: TRBJ2-7
d_call: TRBD1
cdr3_aa: CAWTSPGTGDYEQYF
cdr3_nt: TGTGCCTGGACTTCCCCCGGGACAGGGGACTACGAGCAGTACTTC

clone_size: -
v_call: TRBV10-1
j_call: TRBJ2-3
d_call: -
cdr3_aa: CASSVNPRGPSTDTQYF
cdr3_nt: TGCGCCAGCAGTGTGAACCCGCGGGGGCCTAGCACAGATACGCAGTATTTT

clone_size: -
v_call: TRBV7-6
j_call: TRBJ2-3
d_call: -
cdr3_aa: CASSLIAGTDTQYF
cdr3_nt: TGTGCCAGCAGCTTAATCGCAGGCACAGATACGCAGTATTTT

clone_size: -
v_call: TRBV19
j_call: TRBJ1-1
d_call: -
cdr3_aa: CASSIKGTEAFF
cdr3_nt: TGTGCCAGTAGTATCAAGGGGACTGAAGCTTTCTTT

clone_size: -
v_call: TRBV7-2
j_call: TRBJ1-1
d_call: -
cdr3_aa: CASTKPRGEAFF
cdr3_nt: TGTGCCAGCACCAAGCCCCGGGGAGAAGCTTTCTTT

clone_size: few
v_call: TRBV11-2
j_call: TRBJ1-4
d_call: TRBD1
cdr3_aa: CASSLTGTDNEKLFF
cdr3_nt: TGTGCCAGCAGCCTGACCGGGACAGATAATGAAAAACTGTTTTTT

clone_size: once
v_call: TRBV11-2
j_call: TRBJ2-1
d_call: -
cdr3_aa: CASRNGSGAYNEQFF
cdr3_nt: TGTGCCAGCAGGAACGGGTCAGGGGCCTACAATGAGCAGTTCTTC

clone_size: -
v_call: TRBV3-1/TRBV3-2
j_call: TRBJ1-6
d_call: TRBD1
cdr3_aa: CASSGTGTGGSSYNSPLHF
cdr3_nt: TGTGCCAGCAGCGGCACCGGGACAGGGGGGAGCTCCTATAATTCACCCCTCCACTTT

clone_size: -
v_call: TRBV11-3
j_call: TRBJ2-7
d_call: TRBD2
cdr3_aa: CASSLDVGLAYEQYF
cdr3_nt: TGTGCCAGCAGCTTAGATGTCGGACTAGCTTACGAGCAGTACTTC

clone_size: few
v_call: TRBV5-6
j_call: TRBJ1-4
d_call: -
cdr3_aa: CASSLSGRLATNEKLFF
cdr3_nt: TGTGCCAGCAGCTTAAGTGGCAGGCTCGCAACTAATGAAAAACTGTTTTTT

clone_size: -
v_call: TRBV5-6
j_call: TRBJ1-1
d_call: TRBD1
cdr3_aa: CASRRQGGPNTEAFF
cdr3_nt: TGTGCCAGCCGCCGGCAAGGGGGCCCCAACACTGAAGCTTTCTTT

clone_size: -
v_call: TRBV19
j_call: TRBJ1-1
d_call: -
cdr3_aa: CASNPGQLNTEAFF
cdr3_nt: TGTGCCAGTAACCCCGGACAGTTGAACACTGAAGCTTTCTTT

clone_size: -
v_call: TRBV3-1/TRBV3-2
j_call: TRBJ1-1
d_call: -
cdr3_aa: CASSQESRGTEAFF
cdr3_nt: TGTGCCAGCAGCCAAGAGTCCAGGGGCACTGAAGCTTTCTTT

clone_size: -
v_call: TRBV5-5
j_call: TRBJ1-1
d_call: -
cdr3_aa: CASSLDAGLNEAFF
cdr3_nt: TGTGCCAGCAGCTTGGATGCGGGACTCAATGAAGCTTTCTTT

clone_size: once
v_call: TRBV19
j_call: TRBJ1-5
d_call: -
cdr3_aa: CASTADSNQPQHF
cdr3_nt: TGTGCCAGTACCGCGGATAGCAATCAGCCCCAGCATTTT

clone_size: -
v_call: TRBV24-1
j_call: TRBJ1-1
d_call: -
cdr3_aa: CATSDSGKGRNTEAFF
cdr3_nt: TGTGCCACCAGTGATTCCGGGAAGGGTAGGAACACTGAAGCTTTCTTT

clone_size: -
v_call: TRBV10-3
j_call: TRBJ2-5
d_call: TRBD2
cdr3_aa: CAISTSGGPAGETQYF
cdr3_nt: TGTGCCATCAGTACTAGCGGGGGGCCCGCCGGCGAGACCCAGTACTTC

clone_size: -
v_call: TRBV5-4
j_call: TRBJ2-7
d_call: TRBD1
cdr3_aa: CASSQQGASYEQYF
cdr3_nt: TGTGCCAGCAGCCAACAGGGGGCCAGTTACGAGCAGTACTTC

clone_size: -
v_call: TRBV30
j_call: TRBJ2-3
d_call: -
cdr3_aa: CAWQTSGVTDTQYF
cdr3_nt: TGTGCCTGGCAGACTTCGGGGGTAACGGATACGCAGTATTTT

clone_size: -
v_call: TRBV30
j_call: TRBJ1-2
d_call: -
cdr3_aa: CAWSARGDYGYTF
cdr3_nt: TGTGCCTGGAGTGCCCGGGGGGACTATGGCTACACCTTC

clone_size: once
v_call: TRBV10-3
j_call: TRBJ2-7
d_call: TRBD1
cdr3_aa: CAIRDDRGGYEQYF
cdr3_nt: TGTGCCATCAGGGACGACAGGGGTGGTTACGAGCAGTACTTC

clone_size: -
v_call: TRBV15
j_call: TRBJ1-6
d_call: -
cdr3_aa: CATSRDIGATPLHF
cdr3_nt: TGTGCCACCAGCAGAGATATTGGGGCTACACCCCTCCACTTT

clone_size: -
v_call: TRBV6-5
j_call: TRBJ2-5
d_call: -
cdr3_aa: CASSYSGPQETQYF
cdr3_nt: TGTGCCAGCAGTTACTCTGGCCCCCAAGAGACCCAGTACTTC

clone_size: -
v_call: TRBV2
j_call: TRBJ2-7
d_call: -
cdr3_aa: CARAGLSSYEQYF
cdr3_nt: TGTGCCAGAGCGGGTCTTAGCTCCTACGAGCAGTACTTC

clone_size: -
v_call: TRBV24-1
j_call: TRBJ2-5
d_call: -
cdr3_aa: CATSDSNGRVETQYF
cdr3_nt: TGTGCCACCAGTGATTCGAACGGGCGGGTGGAGACCCAGTACTTC

clone_size: few
v_call: TRBV2
j_call: TRBJ1-2
d_call: -
cdr3_aa: CASSVDRANYGYTF
cdr3_nt: TGTGCCAGCAGTGTGGACAGAGCTAACTATGGCTACACCTTC

clone_size: -
v_call: TRBV5-1
j_call: TRBJ1-1
d_call: -
cdr3_aa: CASGNREMAEAFF
cdr3_nt: TGCGCCAGCGGAAACAGGGAGATGGCTGAAGCTTTCTTT

clone_size: -
v_call: TRBV30
j_call: TRBJ1-5
d_call: TRBD1
cdr3_aa: CAWSTGTGSNQPQHF
cdr3_nt: TGTGCCTGGAGTACGGGGACAGGTAGCAATCAGCCCCAGCATTTT

clone_size: -
v_call: TRBV30
j_call: TRBJ1-2
d_call: TRBD1
cdr3_aa: CAWSVLGQGYGYTF
cdr3_nt: TGTGCCTGGAGTGTACTGGGACAGGGGTATGGCTACACCTTC

clone_size: -
v_call: TRBV5-1
j_call: TRBJ2-2
d_call: TRBD1
cdr3_aa: CASSSQGSGTGELFF
cdr3_nt: TGCGCCAGCAGCTCACAGGGGTCGGGCACCGGGGAGCTGTTTTTT

clone_size: -
v_call: TRBV25-1
j_call: TRBJ2-5
d_call: -
cdr3_aa: CASSEFTGQETQYF
cdr3_nt: TGTGCCAGCAGTGAATTTACAGGTCAAGAGACCCAGTACTTC

clone_size: -
v_call: TRBV24-1
j_call: TRBJ1-6
d_call: -
cdr3_aa: CATSDPGEVNSPLHF
cdr3_nt: TGTGCCACCAGTGATCCGGGAGAGGTCAATTCACCCCTCCACTTT

clone_size: -
v_call: TRBV2
j_call: TRBJ2-1
d_call: TRBD2
cdr3_aa: CASSVSGGAYDEQFF
cdr3_nt: TGTGCCAGCAGCGTTAGCGGGGGGGCATACGATGAGCAGTTCTTC